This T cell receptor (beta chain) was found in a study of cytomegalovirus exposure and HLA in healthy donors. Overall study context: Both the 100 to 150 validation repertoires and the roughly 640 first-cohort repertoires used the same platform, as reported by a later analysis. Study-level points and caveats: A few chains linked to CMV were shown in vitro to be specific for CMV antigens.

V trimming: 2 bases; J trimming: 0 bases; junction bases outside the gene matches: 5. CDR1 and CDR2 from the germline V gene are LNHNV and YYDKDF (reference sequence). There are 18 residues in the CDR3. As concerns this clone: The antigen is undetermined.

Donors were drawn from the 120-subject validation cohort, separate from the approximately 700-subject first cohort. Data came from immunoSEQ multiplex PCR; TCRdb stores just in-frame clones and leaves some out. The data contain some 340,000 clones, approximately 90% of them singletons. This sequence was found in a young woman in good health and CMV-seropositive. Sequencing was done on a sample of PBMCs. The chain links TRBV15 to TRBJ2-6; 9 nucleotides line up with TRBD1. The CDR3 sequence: CATSRPGQGPSGANVLTF. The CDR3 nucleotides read TGTGCCACCAGCAGACCGGGACAGGGCCCCTCTGGGGCCAACGTCCTGACTTTC.